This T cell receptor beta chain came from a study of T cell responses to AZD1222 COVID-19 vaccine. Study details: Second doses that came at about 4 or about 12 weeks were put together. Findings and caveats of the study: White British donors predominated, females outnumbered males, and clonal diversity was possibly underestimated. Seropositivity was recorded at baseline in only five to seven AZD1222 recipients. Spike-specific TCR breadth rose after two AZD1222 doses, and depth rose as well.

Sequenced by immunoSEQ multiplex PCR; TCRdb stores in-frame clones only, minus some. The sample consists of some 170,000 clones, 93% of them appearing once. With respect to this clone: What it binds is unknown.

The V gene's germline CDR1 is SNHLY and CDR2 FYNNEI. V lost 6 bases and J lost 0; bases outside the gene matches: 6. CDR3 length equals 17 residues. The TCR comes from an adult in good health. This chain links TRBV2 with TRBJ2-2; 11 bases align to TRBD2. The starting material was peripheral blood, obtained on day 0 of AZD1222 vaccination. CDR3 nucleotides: TGTGCCAGCAGGCGGGCTAGCGGGGGGACGAACACCGGGGAGCTGTTTTTT. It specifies CASRRASGGTNTGELFF.